Following are 11 T cell receptor beta chains from one sample sequenced in a study of blood T cells in healthy people across ages. A J-beta primer mix and a sample-barcoded 5' primer were used in a second PCR of roughly 6 to 12 cycles. TCRdb called the 5' RACE reads again in MiXCR, with one record for every CDR3 protein. The sample comprises about 640,000 distinct CDR3 sequences, 25% to 30% of which are singletons, and about a sixth rests with the top ten. The specimen was blood. The receptor source for this set is a woman of 80 years or more in good health.

Remarks on this clonotype: One end of the junction fails to match germline, which may point to a read error. The rearrangement uses TRBV6-1 and TRBJ2-7, with D tentatively TRBD2 (5 bases). There are 14 residues in the CDR3. The germline CDR1 and CDR2 sequences are MNHNS and SASEGT. CDR3 amino acids: CPSMVRGMNYEQYF. Here the CDR3 DNA reads TGTCCCAGCATGGTCCGAGGGATGAACTACGAGCAGTACTTC.

There are many counts of this clonotype. The chain carries TRBV27 and TRBJ2-3, with D uncertain. CDR1 and CDR2 from the germline V gene are MNHEY and SMNVEV (reference sequence). CDR3 length: 20 residues. With 2 bases removed from V and 1 base from J, the gap between germline ends came to 25 bases. DNA for the CDR3: TGTGCCAGCAGTTTAATCCCCTACGGCTACAGTTCCTTGCGCACAGATACGCAGTATTTT. It is translated as CASSLIPYGYSSLRTDTQYF.

The table lists this clonotype with many counts. This chain joins TRBV5-1 and TRBJ2-2, with 7 positions matching TRBD1. Trimming removed 3 bases from V and 0 bases from J; junction bases left unmatched: 2. CDR1 and CDR2 from the germline V gene are SGHRS and YFSETQ. The CDR3 runs to 15 residues. The CDR3 region has the DNA TGCGCCAGCAGCTCACAGGGGACGAACACCGGGGAGCTGTTTTTT. The encoded protein is CASSSQGTNTGELFF.

The sample holds many counts of this clonotype. V gene TRBV28 combines with J gene TRBJ2-5; 10 bases map to TRBD2. Germline trimming cut 7 bases from V and 5 bases from J; bases unmatched to any gene: 16. The germline V gene encodes CDR1 MDHEN and CDR2 SYDVKM. There are 17 residues in the CDR3. In DNA, the CDR3 is TGTGCCAGCAAGACACCTAAAAGCGGGGGGGCCTTGGAGACCCAGTACTTC. Translation: CASKTPKSGGALETQYF. Full variable domain (missing parts from reference TRBV28 and TRBJ2-5): DVKVTQSSRYLVKRTGEKVFLECVQDMDHENMFWYRQDPGLGLRLIYFSYDVKMKEKGDIPEGYSVSREKKERFSLILESASTNQTSMYLCASKTPKSGGALETQYFGPGTRLLVL.

The DNA for the CDR3 is TGTGCTAGTGGTTTGAATGGCAATCAGCCCCAGCATTTT. This translates into CASGLNGNQPQHF. This sequence joins TRBV12-5 and TRBJ1-5; the D is unclear. Germline CDR1 and CDR2: LGHNT and FRNRAP. The CDR3 spans 13 residues. V lost 2 bases and J lost 2, with 4 bases in between.

The V call is TRBV7-9, the J call TRBJ2-1; perhaps TRBD2 as D (6 bases). The CDR3 has 13 amino acids. The V and J ends lost 5 bases and 5 bases respectively, with 10 bases between them. The germline V gene has CDR1 SEHNR and CDR2 FQNEAQ (reference sequence). CDR3 residues: CASSRASDNEQFF. In DNA, the CDR3 is TGTGCCAGCAGCCGGGCTAGCGACAATGAGCAGTTCTTC.

The gene calls are TRBV3-1 and TRBJ2-1; the match to TRBD1 covers 10 bases. Looked up from germline, CDR1 is LGHDT and CDR2 is YNNKEL (reference sequence). Trimming removed 4 bases from V and 8 bases from J; junction bases left unmatched: 8. The CDR3 contains 15 residues. CDR3 nucleotides: TGTGCCAGCAGCCGGGGGACAGGGGATTGGGATGAGCAGTTCTTC. Amino acid sequence: CASSRGTGDWDEQFF.

At least ten counts were recorded for this clonotype. This rearrangement joins TRBV20-1 to TRBJ1-5; no clear D. Germline CDR1 DFQATT, CDR2 SNEGSKA (reference sequence). This CDR3 contains 11 residues. Trimming shortened V by 3 bases and J by 13 bases, and 13 bases separated the two germline ends. DNA for the CDR3: TGCAGTGCTAGCGGCGGCTCGGGGCAGCATTTT. Translation gives CSASGGSGQHF.

The sample holds a few counts of this clonotype. V gene TRBV21-1 combines with J gene TRBJ1-4. TRBV21-1 is marked as a pseudogene. The CDR3 extends over 16 amino acids. The CDR3 DNA sequence: TGTGCCAGCAGCAAAGCGAAGCTCCGGAGGGGTGAAAAACTGTTTTTT. This sequence encodes CASSKAKLRRGEKLFF.

This clonotype was found many times. This chain links TRBV30 with TRBJ2-5, with 12 bases lining up with TRBD1. The closer fit of TRBJ2-7 to the DNA end suggests the J call may be wrong. CDR1 and CDR2 from the germline V gene are GTSNPN and SVGIG (reference sequence). The CDR3 is 13 amino acids. The CDR3 region has the DNA TGTGCCTGTAGGGACAGGGGGCGTAGCGAGCAGTACTTC. Translating gives CACRDRGRSEQYF.

This clonotype was seen just once. At one end, the junction sequence differs from germline, possibly due to a read error. The rearrangement joins TRBV5-6 to TRBJ1-2; perhaps TRBD1 as D (6 bases). The length of the CDR3 is 13 residues. CDR1 is SGHDT, CDR2 YYEEEE, per germline. DNA of the CDR3: TGTGCCAGCAGCTTGGGCAGGGGCTATGGCTGCACCTTC. Its protein product is CASSLGRGYGCTF. The whole variable domain, filled in from reference TRBV5-6 and TRBJ1-2, reads DAGVTQSPTHLIKTRGQQVTLRCSPKSGHDTVSWYQQALGQGPQFIFQYYEEEERQRGNFPDRFSGHQFPNYSSELNVNALLLGDSALYLCASSLGRGYGCTFGSGTRLTVV.